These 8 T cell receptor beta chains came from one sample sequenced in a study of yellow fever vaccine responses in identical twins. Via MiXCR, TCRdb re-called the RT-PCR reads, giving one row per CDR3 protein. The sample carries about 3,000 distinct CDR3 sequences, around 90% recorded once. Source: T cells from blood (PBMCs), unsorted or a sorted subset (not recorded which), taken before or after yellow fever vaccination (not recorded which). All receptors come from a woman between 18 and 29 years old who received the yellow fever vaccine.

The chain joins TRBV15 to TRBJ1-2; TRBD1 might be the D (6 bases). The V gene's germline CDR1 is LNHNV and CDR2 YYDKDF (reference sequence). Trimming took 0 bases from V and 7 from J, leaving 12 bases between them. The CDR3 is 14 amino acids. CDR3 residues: CATSRDWGAGGYTF. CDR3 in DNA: TGTGCCACCAGCAGAGATTGGGGGGCAGGTGGCTACACCTTC.

The CDR3 nucleotides read TGCGCCAGCAGTGAGTCGGGGACGGGATCCCCTCTTCGTACCTACGAGCAGTACTTC. Its protein is CASSESGTGSPLRTYEQYF. This chain uses TRBV10-1 with TRBJ2-7; possibly TRBD1 or TRBD2 for D (5 bases each). CDR1 is WNHNN, CDR2 SYGVQD, per germline (reference sequence). CDR3 size: 19 residues. Trimming took 0 bases from V and 2 from J, leaving 23 bases between them.

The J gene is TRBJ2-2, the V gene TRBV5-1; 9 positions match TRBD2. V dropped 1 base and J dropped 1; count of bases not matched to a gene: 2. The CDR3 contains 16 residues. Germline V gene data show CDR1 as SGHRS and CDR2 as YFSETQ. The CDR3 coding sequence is TGCGCCAGCAGCTTGAATAGCGGGGGGAACACCGGGGAGCTGTTTTTT. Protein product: CASSLNSGGNTGELFF.

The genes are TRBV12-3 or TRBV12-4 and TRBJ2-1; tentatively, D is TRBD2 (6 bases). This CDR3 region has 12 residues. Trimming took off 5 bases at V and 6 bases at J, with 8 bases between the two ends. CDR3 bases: TGTGCCAGCAGTGGACTACTCAATGAGCAGTTCTTC. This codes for CASSGLLNEQFF.

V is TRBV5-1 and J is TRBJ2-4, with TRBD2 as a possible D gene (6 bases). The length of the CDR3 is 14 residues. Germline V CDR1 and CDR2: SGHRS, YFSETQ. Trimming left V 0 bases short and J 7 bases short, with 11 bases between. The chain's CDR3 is CASSLVGGMNIQYF. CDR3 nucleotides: TGCGCCAGCAGCTTGGTAGGAGGGATGAACATTCAGTACTTC.

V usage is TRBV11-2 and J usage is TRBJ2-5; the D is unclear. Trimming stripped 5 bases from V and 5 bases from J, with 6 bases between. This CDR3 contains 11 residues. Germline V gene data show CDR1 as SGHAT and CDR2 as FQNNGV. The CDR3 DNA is TGTGCCAGCAGCGTGGGGGAGACCCAGTACTTC. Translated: CASSVGETQYF.

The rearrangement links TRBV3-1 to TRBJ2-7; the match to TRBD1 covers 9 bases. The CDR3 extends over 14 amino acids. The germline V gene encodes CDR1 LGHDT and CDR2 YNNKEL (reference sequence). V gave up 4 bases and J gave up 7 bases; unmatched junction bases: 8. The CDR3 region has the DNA TGTGCCAGCAGCCCCGGGACAGGGTTTAAGGAGCAGTACTTC. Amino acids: CASSPGTGFKEQYF.

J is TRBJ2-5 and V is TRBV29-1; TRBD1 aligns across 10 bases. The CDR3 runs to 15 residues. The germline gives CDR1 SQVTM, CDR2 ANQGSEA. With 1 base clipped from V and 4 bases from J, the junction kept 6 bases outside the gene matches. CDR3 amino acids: CSVEGGTGVLETQYF. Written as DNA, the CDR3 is TGCAGCGTTGAAGGGGGGACAGGGGTGTTAGAGACCCAGTACTTC.